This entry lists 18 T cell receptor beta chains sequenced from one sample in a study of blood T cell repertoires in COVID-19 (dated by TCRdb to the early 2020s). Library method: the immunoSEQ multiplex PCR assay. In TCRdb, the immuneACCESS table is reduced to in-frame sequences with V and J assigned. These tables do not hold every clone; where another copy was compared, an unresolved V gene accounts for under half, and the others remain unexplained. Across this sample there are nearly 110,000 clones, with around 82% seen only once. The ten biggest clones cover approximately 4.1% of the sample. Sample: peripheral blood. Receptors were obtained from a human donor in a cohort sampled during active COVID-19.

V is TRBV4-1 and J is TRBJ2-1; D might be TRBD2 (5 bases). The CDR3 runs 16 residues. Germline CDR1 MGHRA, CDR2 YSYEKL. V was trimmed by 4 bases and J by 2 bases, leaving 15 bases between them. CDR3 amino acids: CASSPSPGVPYNEQFF. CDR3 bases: TGCGCCAGCAGCCCCTCCCCCGGGGTCCCCTACAATGAGCAGTTCTTC.

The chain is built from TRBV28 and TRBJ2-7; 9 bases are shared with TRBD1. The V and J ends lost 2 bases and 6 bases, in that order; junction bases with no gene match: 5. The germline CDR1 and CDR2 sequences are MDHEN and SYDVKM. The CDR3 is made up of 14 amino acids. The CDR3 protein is CASSLGQGLVEQYF. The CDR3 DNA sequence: TGTGCCAGCAGTTTAGGACAGGGGTTGGTCGAGCAGTACTTC.

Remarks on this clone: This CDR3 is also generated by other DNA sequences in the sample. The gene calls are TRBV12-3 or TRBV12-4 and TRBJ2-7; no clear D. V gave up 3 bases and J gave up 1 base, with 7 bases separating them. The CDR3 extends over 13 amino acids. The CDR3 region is CASSLGSSYEQYV. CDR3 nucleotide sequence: TGTGCCAGCAGTTTGGGCTCTTCCTACGAGCAGTACGTC.

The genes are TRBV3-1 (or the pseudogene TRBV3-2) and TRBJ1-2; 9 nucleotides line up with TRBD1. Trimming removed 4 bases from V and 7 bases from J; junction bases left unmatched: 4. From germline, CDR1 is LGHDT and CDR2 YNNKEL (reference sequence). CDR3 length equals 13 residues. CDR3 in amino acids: CASSPDRGFGYTF. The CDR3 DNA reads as TGTGCCAGCAGCCCGGACAGGGGATTTGGCTACACCTTC.

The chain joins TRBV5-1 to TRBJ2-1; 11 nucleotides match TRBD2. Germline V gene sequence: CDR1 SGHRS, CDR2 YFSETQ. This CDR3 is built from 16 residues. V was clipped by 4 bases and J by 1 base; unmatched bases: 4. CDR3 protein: CASSPRTSGSYNEQFF. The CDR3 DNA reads TGCGCCAGCAGCCCTAGGACTAGCGGGTCCTACAATGAGCAGTTCTTC.

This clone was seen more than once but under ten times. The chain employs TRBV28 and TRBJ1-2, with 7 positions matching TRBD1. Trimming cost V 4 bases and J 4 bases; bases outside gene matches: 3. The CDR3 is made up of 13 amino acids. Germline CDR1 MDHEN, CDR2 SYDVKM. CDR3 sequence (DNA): TGTGCCAGCAGTTCGGACAGGACCTATGGCTACACCTTC. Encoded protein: CASSSDRTYGYTF.

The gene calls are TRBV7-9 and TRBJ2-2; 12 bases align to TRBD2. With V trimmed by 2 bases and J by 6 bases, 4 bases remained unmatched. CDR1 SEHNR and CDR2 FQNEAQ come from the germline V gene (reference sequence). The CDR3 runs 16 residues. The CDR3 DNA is TGTGCCAGCAGCTTAAGACTAGCGGGAGAGGCCGGGGAGCTGTTTTTT. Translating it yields CASSLRLAGEAGELFF.

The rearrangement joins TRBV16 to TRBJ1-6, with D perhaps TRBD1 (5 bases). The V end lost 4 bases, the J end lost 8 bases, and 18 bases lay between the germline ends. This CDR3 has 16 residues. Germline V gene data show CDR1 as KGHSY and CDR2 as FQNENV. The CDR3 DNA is TGTGCCAGCAGCCGTCCTACGGGCAGGGTGGATTCACCCCTCCACTTT. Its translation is CASSRPTGRVDSPLHF.

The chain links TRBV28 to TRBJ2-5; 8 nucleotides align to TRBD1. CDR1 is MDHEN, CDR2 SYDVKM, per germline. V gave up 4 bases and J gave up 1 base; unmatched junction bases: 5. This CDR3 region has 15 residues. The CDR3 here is CASSSGTGFQETQYF. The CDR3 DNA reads TGTGCCAGCAGTTCGGGGACAGGCTTCCAAGAGACCCAGTACTTC.

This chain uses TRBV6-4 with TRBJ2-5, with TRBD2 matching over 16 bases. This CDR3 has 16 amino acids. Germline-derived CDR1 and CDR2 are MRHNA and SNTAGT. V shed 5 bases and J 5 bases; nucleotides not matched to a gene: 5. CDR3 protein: CASSPGLAGGRETQYF. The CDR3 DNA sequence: TGTGCCAGCAGTCCGGGACTAGCGGGAGGGCGTGAGACCCAGTACTTC.

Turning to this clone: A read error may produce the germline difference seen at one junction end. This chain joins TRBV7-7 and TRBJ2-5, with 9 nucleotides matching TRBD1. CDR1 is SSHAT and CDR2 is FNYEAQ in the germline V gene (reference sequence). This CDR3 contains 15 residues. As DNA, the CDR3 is TGTGCTAGCAGCGCGGGTAGACAGGGGGGTGAGACCCAGTACTTC. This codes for CASSAGRQGGETQYF.

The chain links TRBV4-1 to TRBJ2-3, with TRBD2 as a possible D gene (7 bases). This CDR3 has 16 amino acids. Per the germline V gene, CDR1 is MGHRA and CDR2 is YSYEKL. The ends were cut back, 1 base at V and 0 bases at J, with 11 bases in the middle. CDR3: CASSQVGGASTDTQYF. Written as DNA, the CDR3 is TGCGCCAGCAGCCAAGTGGGGGGGGCTAGCACAGATACGCAGTATTTT.

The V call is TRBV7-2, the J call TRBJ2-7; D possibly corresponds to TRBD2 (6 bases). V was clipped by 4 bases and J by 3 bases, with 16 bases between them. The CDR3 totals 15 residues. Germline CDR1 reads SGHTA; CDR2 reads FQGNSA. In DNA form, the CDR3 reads TGTGCCAGCAGCTGGGGGGTCGGGGCTAACTACGAGCAGTACTTC. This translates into CASSWGVGANYEQYF.

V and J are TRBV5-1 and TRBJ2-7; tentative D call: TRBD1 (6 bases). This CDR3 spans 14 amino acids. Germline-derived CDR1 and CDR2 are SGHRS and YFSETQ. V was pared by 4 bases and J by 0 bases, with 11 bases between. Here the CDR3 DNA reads TGCGCCAGCAGCCTCCGGGACAACTCCTACGAGCAGTACTTC. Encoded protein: CASSLRDNSYEQYF.

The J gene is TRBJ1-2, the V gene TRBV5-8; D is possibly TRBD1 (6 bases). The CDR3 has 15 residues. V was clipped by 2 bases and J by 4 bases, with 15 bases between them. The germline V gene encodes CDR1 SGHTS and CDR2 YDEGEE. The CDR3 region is CASSLRTAGGYGYTF. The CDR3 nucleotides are TGTGCCAGCAGCTTACGGACAGCAGGAGGCTATGGCTACACCTTC.

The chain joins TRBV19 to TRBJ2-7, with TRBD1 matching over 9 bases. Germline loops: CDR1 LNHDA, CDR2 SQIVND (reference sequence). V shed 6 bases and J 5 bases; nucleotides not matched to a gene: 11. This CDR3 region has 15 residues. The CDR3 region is CASSRTGALFDEQYF. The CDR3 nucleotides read TGTGCCAGTAGCCGGACAGGGGCTCTTTTCGACGAGCAGTACTTC.

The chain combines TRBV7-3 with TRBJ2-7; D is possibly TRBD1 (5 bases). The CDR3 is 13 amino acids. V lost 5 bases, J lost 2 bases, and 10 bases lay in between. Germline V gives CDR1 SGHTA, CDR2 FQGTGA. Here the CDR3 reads CASSPRVPYEQYV. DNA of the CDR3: TGTGCCAGCAGCCCCAGGGTTCCCTACGAGCAGTACGTC.

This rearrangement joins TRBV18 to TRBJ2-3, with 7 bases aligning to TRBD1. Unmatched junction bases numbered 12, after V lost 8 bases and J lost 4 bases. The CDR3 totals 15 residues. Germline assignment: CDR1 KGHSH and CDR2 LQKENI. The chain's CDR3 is CASQPPGTVADTQYF. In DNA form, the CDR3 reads TGTGCCAGCCAACCCCCAGGGACAGTTGCAGATACGCAGTATTTT.